This TCR beta chain originates from a study of shared clonotypes between healthy human individuals. Overall study findings and caveats: Having only a few donors restricted how much genetic and exposure-history diversity was captured.

Among the donors, all were Caucasian adults who lived in Nashville, Tennessee. V was trimmed by 4 bases and J by 1 base, leaving 12 bases between them. The CDR3 spans 15 residues. Germline-derived CDR1 and CDR2 are SNHLY and FYNNEI. Bulk PBMC genomic DNA spanned ten immunoSEQ deep plates. The repertoire was sequenced with immunoSEQ multiplex PCR; TCRdb's copy has only in-frame clones and lacks some. This sample has under 600,000 clones, with just over 75% found just once. Comments on this clone: Its antigen is currently unknown.

This TCR was sampled from a woman in her thirties or forties in good health. Some clones in this sample may be carry-over from other donors' samples. V gene TRBV2 combines with J gene TRBJ2-3; D could derive from TRBD1 or TRBD2 (5 bases each). The sequenced sample was PBMCs. The CDR3 here is CASSGGIGGTDTQYF. The CDR3 bases are TGTGCCAGCAGTGGGGGGATTGGGGGCACAGATACGCAGTATTTT.